This T cell receptor (beta chain) stems from a study of blood T cell repertoires in COVID-19. Study information: Italy, Spain and the United States were the sources of the convalescent and acute COVID-19 samples. T cells, B-cell-depleted T cells, or PBMCs supplied cDNA or gDNA.

Methods used by the authors: From reference gene primer amplification, estimates of nucleated cell counts were derived. Sequenced by immunoSEQ multiplex PCR; TCRdb stores in-frame clones only, minus some. V and J calls and clone size are those listed in that table; D and trimming were worked out from the DNA. Of about 170,000 clones detected, about four fifths appear once; the ten largest clones hold less than 20%. CDR1 MNHEY and CDR2 SVGEGT come from the germline V gene. V was shortened by 5 bases and J by 5 bases, with 13 bases between the two germline ends. The CDR3 loop spans 13 amino acids. The V gene is TRBV6-2 or TRBV6-3, the J gene TRBJ2-7; D not certain. The receptor's source is an older woman who had recovered from COVID-19. Sequencing was performed on peripheral blood. In DNA, the CDR3 is TGTGCCAGCAGTCACCCCCCCCTAGACGAGCAGTACTTC. It is translated as CASSHPPLDEQYF.